The text below deals with one T cell receptor beta chain. At least ten counts were recorded for this clonotype. This receptor's antigen is unknown. No much larger clone exists at a distance of one base, and base qualities are not known. V is pruned by 5 bases and J by 1 base, leaving 4 bases of the junction without a gene match. Including the terminal cysteine and valine, the CDR3 comprises 15 residues. The read is trimmed to its CDR3 DNA, 45 bases read in frame from base 1. Sequences SGHVS (CDR1) and FQNEAQ (CDR2) are obtained from the germline V gene. This sample is drawn from a study of T cell repertoires in cytomegalovirus infection (dated 2019 in TCRdb). In the study overall: Alongside well-studied HLA-B-restricted epitopes, the peptide stimulations were aimed at recently identified HLA-C-restricted CMV epitopes, whose presentation resists viral immunomodulation. Because public TCR beta signatures pointed to carriage of CMV infection together with the matching HLA type, the HLA type of each donor mattered for the analysis. Broader findings and caveats from the paper: In both this cohort and an independent cohort of 352 donors, the cumulative frequency of public TCR beta family members distinguished carriers of CMV infection plus the relevant HLA type. The ex vivo response was dominated by HLA-C-restricted CMV-specific TCR beta clonotypes, and the single most frequent clonotype in two of eight donors was supplied by these HLA-C-restricted clonotypes.

The instrument was an Illumina HiSeq 1500. TCRdb reprocessing: public reads trimmed at Q25 with fastp, clones called with MiXCR, in-frame beta chains kept. Rows merge per CDR3 protein into single entries with the most common DNA and genes. The sample table lists about 770,000 distinct CDR3 sequences, about 28% of them with a count of one. The ten biggest clones cover 10% to 15% of the sample. Per the publication, the treatment or condition label means: in vitro stimulation with specific CMV peptide epitopes to enrich CMV-specific T cells. This receptor chain uses TRBV7-8 and TRBJ2-7; 11 central bases correspond to TRBD2. The sequencing used cultured CD8+ T cells from PBMCs, collected from culture after CMV antigen stimulation. This TCR came from a human donor in good health (CMV status not recorded). Some clones in this sample may be carry-over from other donors' samples. CDR3 protein: CASSLLAGESYEQYV. The nucleotides read TGTGCCAGCAGCCTACTAGCGGGGGAGTCCTACGAGCAGTACGTC.